This T cell receptor (beta chain) was observed in a study of blood T cell repertoires in COVID-19. Whole-study context: Acute and convalescent COVID-19 specimens originated in the United States, Italy and Spain.

This CDR3 region has 13 residues. Trimming removed 9 bases at V and 1 base at J, with 13 bases between. Germline V CDR1 and CDR2: SGHRS, YFSETQ. Libraries were prepared by immunoSEQ multiplex PCR; TCRdb keeps only in-frame clonotypes and omits some of them. The table lists some 210,000 clones, 80% to 85% of them singletons. This receptor was taken from a human donor in a cohort sampled during active COVID-19. This sequence joins TRBV5-1 and TRBJ1-1, with D perhaps matching TRBD1 (5 bases). The sequenced sample was peripheral blood. The DNA for the CDR3 is TGCGCCACCAGGGAGACAGAGAACACTGAAGCTTTCTTT. Translated, it gives CATRETENTEAFF.